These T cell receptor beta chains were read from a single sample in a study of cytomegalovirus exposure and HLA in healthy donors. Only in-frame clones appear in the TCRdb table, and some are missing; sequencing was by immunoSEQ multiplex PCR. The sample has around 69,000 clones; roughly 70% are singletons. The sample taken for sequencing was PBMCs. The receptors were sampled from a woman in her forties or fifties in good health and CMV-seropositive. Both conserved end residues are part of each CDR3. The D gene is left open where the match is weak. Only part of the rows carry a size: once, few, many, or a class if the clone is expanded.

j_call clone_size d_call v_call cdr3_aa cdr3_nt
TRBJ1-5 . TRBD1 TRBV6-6 CASVRGQGGNQPQHF TGTGCCAGCGTCAGGGGGCAGGGCGGCAATCAGCCCCAGCATTTT
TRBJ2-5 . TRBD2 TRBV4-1 CASSQLAGDKKETQYF TGCGCCAGCAGCCAACTAGCGGGAGACAAAAAAGAGACCCAGTACTTC
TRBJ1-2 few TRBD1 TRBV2 CASSEAGGVGYTF TGTGCCAGCAGTGAAGCAGGGGGCGTTGGCTACACCTTC
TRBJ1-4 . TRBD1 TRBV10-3 CAISSRQGGTEKLFF TGTGCCATCAGTTCACGACAGGGGGGGACAGAAAAACTGTTTTTT
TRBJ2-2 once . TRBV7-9 CASSLETAIGNTGELFF TGTGCCAGCAGCTTAGAGACAGCAATAGGGAACACCGGGGAGCTGTTTTTT
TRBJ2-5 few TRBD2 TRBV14 CASSNQGLARETQYF TGTGCCAGCAGCAACCAGGGACTAGCGCGAGAGACCCAGTACTTC
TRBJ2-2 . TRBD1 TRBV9 CASSPRTGGDTGELFF TGTGCCAGCAGCCCACGGACAGGGGGCGACACCGGGGAGCTGTTTTTT
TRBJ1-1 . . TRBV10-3 CATKGNSDTEAFF TGTGCCACAAAGGGGAACTCGGACACTGAAGCTTTCTTT
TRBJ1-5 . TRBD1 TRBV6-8 CASGDRDRDNQPQHF TGTGCCAGCGGAGACCGGGACAGGGACAATCAGCCCCAGCATTTT
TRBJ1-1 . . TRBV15 CATSTRGNTEAFF TGTGCCACCAGCACCCGGGGGAACACTGAAGCTTTCTTT
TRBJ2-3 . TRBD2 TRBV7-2 CASSLVAGGGDTQYF TGTGCCAGCAGCTTAGTAGCGGGGGGAGGAGATACGCAGTATTTT
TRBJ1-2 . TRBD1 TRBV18 CASSHTGTGEHITDYTF TGTGCCAGCTCACATACCGGGACAGGGGAGCACATCACTGACTACACCTTC
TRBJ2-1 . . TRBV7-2 CASSLAGELNEQFF TGTGCCAGCAGCTTAGCAGGGGAACTAAATGAGCAGTTCTTC
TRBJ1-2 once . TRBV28 CASSGRGVANYGYTF TGTGCCAGCAGCGGGAGGGGCGTCGCTAACTATGGCTACACCTTC
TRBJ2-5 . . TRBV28 CASRLSGVETQYF TGTGCCAGCAGACTGTCGGGGGTAGAGACCCAGTACTTC
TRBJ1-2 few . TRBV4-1 CASSPRQEPNYGYTF TGCGCCAGCAGCCCCCGACAGGAACCTAACTATGGCTACACCTTC
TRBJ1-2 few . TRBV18 CASSPQPGTSNYGYTF TGTGCCAGCTCACCGCAACCCGGGACAAGTAACTATGGCTACACCTTC
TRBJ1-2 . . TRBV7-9 CASLGGGYGYTF TGTGCCAGCTTGGGAGGGGGCTATGGCTACACCTTC
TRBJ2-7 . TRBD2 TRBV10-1 CASSESQTSGDSYEQYF TGCGCCAGCAGTGAGTCGCAAACTAGCGGGGACTCCTACGAGCAGTACTTC
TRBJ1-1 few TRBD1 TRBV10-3 CAISERTGGRNTEAFF TGTGCCATCAGTGAGAGGACAGGGGGCCGGAACACTGAAGCTTTCTTT
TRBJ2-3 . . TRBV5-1 CASSLSGSYSAGDTQYF TGCGCCAGCAGCTTGTCCGGCTCGTACTCAGCGGGAGATACGCAGTATTTT
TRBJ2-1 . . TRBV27 CASSLSIVSEQFF TGTGCCAGCAGTTTATCGATAGTTTCGGAGCAGTTCTTC